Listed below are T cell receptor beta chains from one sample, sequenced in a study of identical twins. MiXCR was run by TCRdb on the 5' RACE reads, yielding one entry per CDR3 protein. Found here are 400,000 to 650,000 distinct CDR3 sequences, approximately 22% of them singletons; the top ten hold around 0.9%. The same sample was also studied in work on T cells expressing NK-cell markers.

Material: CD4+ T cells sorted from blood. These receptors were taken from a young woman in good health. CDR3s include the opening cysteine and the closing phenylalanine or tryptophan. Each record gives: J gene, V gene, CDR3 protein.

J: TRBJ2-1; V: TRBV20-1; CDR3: CSAGPGLEGYNEQFF
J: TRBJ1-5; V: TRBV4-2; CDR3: CASSQDPTGEPNQPQHF
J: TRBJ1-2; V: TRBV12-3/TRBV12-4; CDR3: CASSLGPDFYGYTF
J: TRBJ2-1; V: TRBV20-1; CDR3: CSRKRENNEQFF
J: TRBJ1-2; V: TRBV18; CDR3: CASSPKRDSVHGYTF
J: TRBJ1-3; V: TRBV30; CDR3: CASDRGHSGNTIYF
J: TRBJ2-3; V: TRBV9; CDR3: CASSVFSPGLAGTDTQYF
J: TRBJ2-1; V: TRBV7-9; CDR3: CASSLEVGGAVREQFF
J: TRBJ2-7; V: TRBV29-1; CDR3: CSVANLAGGPGEQYF
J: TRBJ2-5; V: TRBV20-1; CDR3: CSAAGVWETQYF
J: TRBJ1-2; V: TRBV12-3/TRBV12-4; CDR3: CASVSTRGYGYTF
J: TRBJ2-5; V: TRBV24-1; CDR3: CATSGAGKETQYF
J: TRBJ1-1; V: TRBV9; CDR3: CASSVGPGQGNTEAFF
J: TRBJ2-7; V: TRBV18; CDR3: CASSPKGPSYEQYF
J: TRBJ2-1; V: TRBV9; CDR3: CASSVTSVSSYNEQFF
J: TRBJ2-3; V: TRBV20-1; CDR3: CSANYREADTQYF
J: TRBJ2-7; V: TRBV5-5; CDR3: CASSFFQDLSYEQYF
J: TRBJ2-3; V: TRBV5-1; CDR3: CASSFDSGFGTDTQYF